What follows are 5 T cell receptor beta chains derived from one specimen sequenced in a study of PD-L1 blockade in urothelial cancer. Time point specified: peripheral blood 6 weeks after treatment start. Profiled with immunoSEQ multiplex PCR; TCRdb holds only in-frame clones, not every one. The table shows about 30,000 clones, with under 90% occurring only once. Material: PBMCs, obtained around atezolizumab (anti-PD-L1) treatment. All receptors come from a man in his 70s with urothelial cancer.

The V call is TRBV11-2, the J call TRBJ2-1; D gene uncertain. Germline V lookup: CDR1 SGHAT, CDR2 FQNNGV. The CDR3 spans 11 residues. V gave up 5 bases and J gave up 8 bases, with 7 bases separating them. CDR3 nucleotide sequence: TGTGCCAGCAGCCCCCGAGATGAGCAGTTCTTC. This codes for CASSPRDEQFF.

This clone was seen once. V gene TRBV1 combines with J gene TRBJ2-3; the table's D call TRBD2 went unverified against the DNA. TRBV1 is a documented pseudogene. The CDR3 has 12 residues. The CDR3 region is CTSSVLEVTQYF. The DNA for the CDR3 is TGCACCAGCAGCGTACTGGAGGTTACGCAGTATTTT.

This clone appeared a few times. The chain recombines TRBV6-1 with TRBJ1-5, with 9 bases lining up with TRBD1. The CDR3 loop spans 14 amino acids. The V segment lost 3 bases and the J segment 8 bases; nucleotides outside the gene matches: 5. Germline values: CDR1 MNHNS, CDR2 SASEGT. CDR3 nucleotide sequence: TGTGCCAGCAGTGAGAGGACAGGGGAAAAGCCCCAGCATTTT. Its protein product is CASSERTGEKPQHF.

The chain combines TRBV7-2 with TRBJ1-2; 9 nucleotides align to TRBD1. CDR3 length equals 13 residues. After removal of 6 bases from V and 4 bases from J, the junction contained 3 bases not matched to a gene. Germline lookup yields CDR1 SGHTA and CDR2 FQGNSA. CDR3 protein: CASSPGQGYGYTF. The CDR3 coding sequence is TGTGCCAGCAGTCCGGGACAGGGCTATGGCTACACCTTC.

V gene TRBV14 combines with J gene TRBJ1-1; D is perhaps TRBD1 (6 bases). The V end was cut by 3 bases, the J end by 1 base, with 15 bases between. The CDR3 consists of 16 residues. Germline-derived CDR1 and CDR2 are SGHDN and FVKESK. Here the CDR3 reads CASSHGTLSRNTEAFF. CDR3 nucleotides: TGTGCCAGCAGCCACGGGACATTAAGCAGGAACACTGAAGCTTTCTTT.